This T cell receptor beta chain was retrieved from a study of CXCR3-negative and CXCR3-positive naive CD8 T cells. About the study: The libraries together contributed 110 million to 150 million TRB reads, each supplying about 1.5 +/- 0.3 million. General observations from the study: CXCR3-negative and CXCR3-positive naive cells shared comparable TRBV-TRBJ usage, but memory cells did not. Memory CD8+ cells showed much lower diversity, while both naive subsets were comparably high.

Per CD8+ T cell subset, triplicate sorts of 300,000 cells each were done. UMI labels and 5' RACE were used to prepare the TRB cDNA libraries. TCRdb derives one entry per CDR3 protein from the 5' RACE reads, leaving out DNA. Its table lists some 22,000 distinct CDR3 sequences. The CDR3 length is 13 residues. Germline lookup yields CDR1 SGHTA and CDR2 FQGTGA. As for this clonotype: Its antigen is unidentified.

The receptor was derived from a human donor in good health. Some clones in this sample may be carry-over from other donors' samples. Sequenced input: memory CD8+ T cells from blood. J is TRBJ2-1 and V is TRBV7-3; TCRdb's D call of TRBD1 is untestable without DNA. CDR3 protein: CASSAGANNEQFF.